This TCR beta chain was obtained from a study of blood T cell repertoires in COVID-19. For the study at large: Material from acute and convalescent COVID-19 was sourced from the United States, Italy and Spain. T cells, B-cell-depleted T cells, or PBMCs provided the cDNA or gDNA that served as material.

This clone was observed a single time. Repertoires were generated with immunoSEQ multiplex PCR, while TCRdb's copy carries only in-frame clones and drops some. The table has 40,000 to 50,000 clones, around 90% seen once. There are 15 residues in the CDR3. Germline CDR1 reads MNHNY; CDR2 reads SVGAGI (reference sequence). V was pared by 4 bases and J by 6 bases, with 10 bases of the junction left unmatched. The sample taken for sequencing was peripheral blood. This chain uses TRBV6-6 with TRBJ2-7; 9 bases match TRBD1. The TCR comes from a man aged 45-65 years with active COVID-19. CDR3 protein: CASSSSGTGFGEQYF. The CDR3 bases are TGTGCCAGCAGTTCCTCCGGGACAGGGTTTGGCGAGCAGTACTTC.